This T cell receptor (beta chain) was captured in a study of CD8 T cells in seronegative destructive rheumatoid arthritis (dated by TCRdb to the early 2020s). General notes on the study: At the time of sampling, biological drugs were being given to most of the eight CND-RA patients. Peripheral CD8+ TCRbeta repertoires were compared between CCP-negative destructive rheumatoid arthritis (CND-RA) patients and newly diagnosed seropositive RA, seronegative RA and healthy controls. Comparison cohorts of seropositive RA, seronegative RA and healthy controls came from an earlier published TCRbeta dataset rather than new sequencing.

CND-RA patients were negative for the clinical CCP2 antibody test, and joint destruction progressed despite active therapy. All CND-RA patients were characterized by typical joint destruction in wrists and ankles and by failure of conventional anti-rheumatic therapy. Sampling of CND-RA patients was performed not at diagnosis but after long disease histories, which spanned decades in several cases. Each patient provided approximately 46 millilitres of EDTA-anticoagulated peripheral blood. Density gradient separation with Ficoll-Paque PLUS was used to isolate peripheral blood mononuclear cells. AutoMACS magnetic bead positive selection was used to isolate CD8+ cells from fresh or cryopreserved PBMCs, and flow cytometry was used to check purity. Genomic DNA was extracted with Nucleospin Tissue or Tissue XS kits and quantified on a Qubit 2.0 fluorometer. CDR1 SGHAT and CDR2 FQNNGV are derived from the germline V gene. Cut back by 2 bases and 7 bases, the V and J ends lie 8 bases apart. The CDR3 runs 12 amino acids, cysteine and phenylalanine included. The entry retains the CDR3 DNA only, 36 bases that are in frame from base 1.

Findings and caveats that apply to the study as a whole: CND-RA patients appeared to carry a distinct set of enriched public clonotypes, which the authors read as support for a separate disease subset. CND-RA repertoires showed more CMV-reactive and fewer influenza A-reactive CD8+ TCRbeta sequences than controls and other RA subtypes. With age adjusted for, CD8+ TCRbeta repertoires in CND-RA patients appeared less diverse and more clonal than repertoires in other RA subtypes. Because diagnostic samples were lacking, the TCR repertoire differences may partly reflect years of poor disease control rather than having been present at onset. Across the 100,000 or so clonotypes tested, no public clonotype enrichment remained significant after Benjamini-Hochberg correction. The small size of the CND-RA cohort was noted as a limitation of the study.

Genomic DNA from CD8+ cells was used for TCRbeta sequencing, which was performed according to the manufacturer's instructions. TCRbeta sequencing used the immunoSEQ assay and was run at a genomics technology centre in Finland. From the authors' description of their analysis: Clonotype tables produced by the immunoSEQ preprocessing pipeline were converted into VDJtools format, and non-productive clonotypes were filtered out. Samples below 10,000 reads were excluded and the rest subsampled to 10,000 reads; most of the eight CND-RA samples passed. Using the VDJtools CalcDiversityStats function on data subsampled to 10,000 reads, the Shannon-Wiener, Simpson and clonality indices were calculated. Non-singleton TCRbeta clonotypes were hard-matched, with no mismatches allowed, against VDJdb to infer antigen specificity. CDR3 sequences that differed by a single amino acid (Hamming distance 1) were grouped into clusters that potentially share antigen targets. After each group was resampled to six samples, one-sided Fisher's exact tests checked public clonotypes for group enrichment, with the whole procedure repeated ten times. TCRdb provides this immuneACCESS table in a form limited to in-frame rearrangements. Some clones are lacking; in checked studies, under half of them reflect an unresolved V gene, and why the rest are absent is not known. The V and J calls and the clone size are those of that table, but D and trimming were determined from the DNA. The sample yields 10,000 to 15,000 clones; 83% were counted once. Under 35% of the sample lies in the top ten.

Points on this clone: The specificity of this receptor is unknown. Per-nucleotide qualities are absent, and no much larger clonotype sits a single base away.

The source is a woman between 30 and 55 years old with seronegative destructive rheumatoid arthritis. The sequenced sample was CD8+ T cells from blood. The receptor chain draws on TRBV11-2 and TRBJ1-1; the D gene lacks a confident call. The DNA sequence reads TGTGCCAGCAGCTTACGTCACGGTGAAGCTTTCTTT. Translated, this is CASSLRHGEAFF.